This T cell receptor beta chain was sequenced during a study of graft-versus-host responses after intestinal transplantation. Overall study: Among the recipients, transplants were multivisceral, liver-intestinal, or isolated intestinal. Study conclusions and caveats: The study found high graft-versus-host to host-versus-graft clonal ratios in allografts of patients with graft-donor T cell macrochimerism. GvH clonotypes were identified within recipient marrow, with a subset emerging first in ileum or blood. Among circulating GvH clones, peak levels were associated with early post-transplant declines in HvG clones.

As regards this clone: Its antigen remains unidentified.

Trimming took off 5 bases at V and 1 base at J, with 14 bases between the two ends. Germline CDR1 reads SGHVS; CDR2 reads FNYEAQ. The CDR3 loop spans 15 amino acids. Measured with immunoSEQ multiplex PCR; TCRdb has only the in-frame clones, and not every one. The profile shows 55,000 to 80,000 clones, roughly 90% of them singletons. The sample was unstimulated CD8+ T cells sorted from spleen or lymph node cells, taken before transplant. This chain connects TRBV7-6 to TRBJ2-5, with D perhaps matching TRBD1 (6 bases). This sequence originates from a human donor who was the organ donor for an intestinal transplant. CDR3 in amino acids: CASSLGGFLQETQYF. For the CDR3, the DNA is TGTGCCAGCAGCCTTGGGGGCTTCCTCCAAGAGACCCAGTACTTC.